This T cell receptor (beta chain) was recorded in a study of blood T cell repertoires in COVID-19. As for the study in general: The origin of the acute and convalescent COVID-19 samples was the United States, Italy and Spain. In each case, the material was cDNA or gDNA derived from T cells, B-cell-depleted T cells, or PBMCs.

Germline CDR1 is SGHRS and CDR2 is YFSETQ. The CDR3 consists of 12 residues. Trimming stripped 8 bases from V and 8 bases from J, with 16 bases between. Some clones are missing from TCRdb's copy, which holds only in-frame ones; the method was immunoSEQ multiplex PCR. The sample has around 100,000 clones; approximately 78% are singletons. The sequence derives from a man aged 65-85 years with acute or convalescent COVID-19. Sequenced: peripheral blood. The chain links TRBV5-1 to TRBJ1-1, with a possible D match to TRBD1 (6 bases). CDR3: CASSPRGSEAFF. Written as DNA, the CDR3 is TGCGCCAGTAGCCCCAGGGGTTCAGAAGCTTTCTTT.